This T cell receptor beta chain originates from a study of early T cells in non-severe SARS-CoV-2 infection (dated by TCRdb to about 2021). About the full investigation: TCR sequencing used bulk RNA from unsorted whole blood, so alpha and beta chains could not be paired.

This clonotype was seen only a few times. Its specific antigen is unknown. No base quality values were provided; no much bigger clone lies one nucleotide off. A case-control design nested within a healthcare worker cohort in London, UK, was used, with weekly nasopharyngeal swab PCR tests and blood sampling performed. Healthcare workers were enrolled in the week of the UK lockdown, from 23 to 31 March 2020, and were followed every week for up to roughly 15 weeks. The method was 5' RACE. Sequencing was carried out with a NextSeq 500. Unique molecular identifiers were attached to individual cDNA molecules in the TCR library protocol so that sequencing error and PCR bias could be corrected. Sequencing covered both TCR alpha and beta chains, and within each sample the abundances of alpha and beta sequences were tightly co-correlated. Per the source publication's procedure: Decombinator V4 was used to annotate the V gene, J gene and CDR3 of the TCR sequences. TCRs were defined as expanded if a significant change between any two time points was detected under a Poisson model with p below 0.0001. Abundances of TCRs were expressed as counts per million after normalisation to the total number of TCRs sequenced in each sample. TRAV1-2 paired with TRAJ12, TRAJ20 or TRAJ33 defined MAIT TCRs, while TRAV10 paired with TRAJ18 defined iNKT TCRs. A search of VDJdb, accessed on 1 November 2021, was run for TCRs annotated to CMV, EBV and SARS-CoV-2, with TCRs annotated for multiple antigens excluded. Starting from the raw public reads, TCRdb applied fastp trimming at Q25, assembled clones with MiXCR and retained in-frame beta chains. Under each unique CDR3 protein, matching rows form one entry showing the most common genes and DNA. The V and J calls and clone size come from TCRdb's table, not from the authors' own analysis. This sample is represented by about 53,000 distinct CDR3 sequences; 9% to 15% of them were singletons. The ten largest clones take up about 2.5% of the sample.

Summary of the overall study and its limitations: VDJdb matching was skewed toward anti-spike CD8 responses and likely underestimated virus-specific expansions, missing private and CD4 specificities.

The germline V end is reduced by 5 bases and the J end by 5 bases; junction bases left unmatched: 4. The cysteine opens and the phenylalanine closes a CDR3 of 15 amino acids. Only the CDR3 part of the read is kept: 45 bases, read in frame from the first base. CDR1 and CDR2 were assigned from the germline V gene as SGHTA and FQGTGA. This specimen was whole blood, taken at baseline. The clonotype comes from an adult who was a healthcare worker with PCR-confirmed SARS-CoV-2 infection or an uninfected control (not recorded which). The chain employs TRBV7-3 and TRBJ2-3; TRBD2 agrees with 13 junctional bases. This receptor has the CDR3 CASSPGLAGVDTQYF. The base sequence is TGTGCCAGCAGCCCCGGACTAGCGGGAGTAGATACGCAGTATTTT.